Given below is one T cell receptor beta chain in context. The target antigen is unknown. The entry originates in a study of monozygotic twins with inflammatory bowel disease. Regarding the study as a whole: Since immunosuppressive treatments differed, patient repertoires may have gained added variability. With inverse Simpson as the measure, TCRbeta diversity was lower in IBD patients than in healthy co-twins.

The template-switching step introduced UMIs that carried a 6-nucleotide sample barcode. Researchers put TCRalpha and TCRbeta cDNA through two nested PCRs lasting 16 and 9 cycles. TCRdb reprocessed the 5' RACE reads and reports one entry per CDR3 protein, with no DNA. This sample contains approximately 140,000 distinct CDR3 sequences. This CDR3 is built from 12 residues. CDR1 is SQVTM, CDR2 ANQGSEA, per germline. This TCR came from a human donor with ulcerative colitis or Crohn's disease, or a healthy co-twin of an affected twin (not recorded which). Sequenced: blood. The chain recombines TRBV29-1 with TRBJ2-2; checking the TCRdb D call of TRBD1 is not possible without DNA. The CDR3 loop is CSVIGGVGELFF.